The source of this T cell receptor (beta chain) is a study of CD8 T cells in Susac syndrome. The CD8+ and CD4+ T cells were isolated magnetically using a negative isolation approach, whereas the TEMRA cells were enriched by FACS. The authors reverse transcribed roughly 0.5 to 1 ug RNA with random hexamers. TCRdb processed the immunoSEQ multiplex PCR reads anew with MiXCR; each CDR3 protein has one entry. The sample has roughly 130,000 distinct CDR3 sequences, over 90% seen once. The CDR3 extends over 14 amino acids. J gave up 3 bases and V 5 bases, and 7 bases lay outside the gene matches. Germline V CDR1 and CDR2: LNHDA, SQIVND (reference sequence). Notes on this clonotype: The antigen is unknown.

General study results and limits: Susac CD8+ clonal expansion peaked in TEMRA cells and active patients. Susac-specific public clones numbered 15 to 20 in total CD8+ repertoires (and about 5 in CD8+ TEMRA repertoires). The study acknowledged a relatively small number of individuals in its TCR sequencing and HLA analysis.

The material sequenced was CD8+ T cells from PBMCs. J is TRBJ2-7 and V is TRBV19; the match to TRBD1 covers 7 bases. The clonotype originates from a human donor with Susac syndrome. This chain's CDR3 is CASSLLGQNYEQYF. The CDR3 nucleotides read TGTGCCAGTAGTTTGTTGGGACAGAACTACGAGCAGTACTTC.